This T cell receptor beta chain originates from a study of cytomegalovirus exposure and HLA in healthy donors. Findings of the study overall: A later analysis appeared to link common viral pathogens to several of the most significant clusters. Among the sequence variants, a highly shared cluster was likely an artifact of sequencing.

Germline V gene data show CDR1 as MNHEY and CDR2 as SMNVEV (reference sequence). The V segment lost 0 bases and the J segment 0 bases; nucleotides outside the gene matches: 4. This CDR3 has 16 amino acids. Comments on this clone: The antigen remains unidentified.

PCR was performed using 60 Vbeta and 13 Jbeta primers. Repertoires were generated with immunoSEQ multiplex PCR, while TCRdb's copy carries only in-frame clones and drops some. This table lists approximately 110,000 clones. The sequence derives from a man between 18 and 29 years old in good health and CMV-seronegative. This chain connects TRBV27 to TRBJ1-1, with 7 bases identical to TRBD1. Sequenced sample: PBMCs. In DNA form, the CDR3 reads TGTGCCAGCAGTTTATCGAGGGGGCAGTTGAACACTGAAGCTTTCTTT. As protein: CASSLSRGQLNTEAFF.